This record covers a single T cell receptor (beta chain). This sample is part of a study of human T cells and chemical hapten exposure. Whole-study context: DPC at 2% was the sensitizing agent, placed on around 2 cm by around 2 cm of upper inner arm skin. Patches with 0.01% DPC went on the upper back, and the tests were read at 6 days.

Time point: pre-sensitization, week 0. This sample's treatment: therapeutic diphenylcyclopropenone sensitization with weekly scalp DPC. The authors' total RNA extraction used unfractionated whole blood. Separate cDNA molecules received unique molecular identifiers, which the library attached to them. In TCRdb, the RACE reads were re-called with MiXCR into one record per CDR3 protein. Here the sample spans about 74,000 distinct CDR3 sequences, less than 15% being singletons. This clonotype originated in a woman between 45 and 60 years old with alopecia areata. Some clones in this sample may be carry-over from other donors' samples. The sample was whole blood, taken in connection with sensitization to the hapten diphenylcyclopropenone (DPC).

CDR3 sequence: CASSLVLATGTDTQYF. The DNA for the CDR3 is TGCGCCAGCAGCTTGGTTCTGGCGACCGGCACAGATACGCAGTATTTT. This chain joins TRBV5-1 and TRBJ2-3; D remains ambiguous. Trimming removed 0 bases at V and 1 base at J, with 12 bases between. The CDR3 contains 16 residues. Germline V CDR1 and CDR2: SGHRS, YFSETQ.